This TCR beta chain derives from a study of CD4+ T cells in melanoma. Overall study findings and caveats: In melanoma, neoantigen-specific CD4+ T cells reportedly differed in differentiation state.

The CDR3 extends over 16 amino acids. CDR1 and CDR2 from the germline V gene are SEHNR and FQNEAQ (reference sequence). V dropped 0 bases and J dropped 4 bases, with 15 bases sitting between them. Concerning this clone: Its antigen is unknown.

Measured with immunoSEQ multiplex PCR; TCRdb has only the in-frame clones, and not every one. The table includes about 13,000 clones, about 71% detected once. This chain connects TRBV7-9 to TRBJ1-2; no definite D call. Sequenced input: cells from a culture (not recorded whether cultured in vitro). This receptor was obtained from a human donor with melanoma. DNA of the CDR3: TGTGCCAGCAGCTTAGCGGTGGGAGTTCGGGGCTATGGCTACACCTTC. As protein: CASSLAVGVRGYGYTF.